Each of the 17 T cell receptor beta chains below was sequenced from the same sample in a study of cytomegalovirus exposure and HLA in healthy donors (dated by TCRdb to 2015 to 2018). The library was built by means of the immunoSEQ multiplex PCR assay. The multiplex PCR relied on a mix of 60 forward primers for TCR Vbeta segments and 13 reverse primers for TCR Jbeta segments. What TCRdb holds here is the immuneACCESS table cut down to in-frame rearrangements. Part of the clones is not present; checked against another copy, under half of the missing clones reflect an unresolved V gene, and the others are unexplained. Counted in this sample were 100,000 to 150,000 clones; roughly 88% of them appeared once. The ten largest clones capture 2.5% to 3.5% of the sample. Sequences were obtained from PBMCs. Source of these receptors: a woman aged 18-29 years in good health and CMV-seropositive.

The CDR3 region is CASGLGITRGGEETQYF. CDR3 in DNA: TGTGCTAGTGGTTTGGGGATAACCCGGGGGGGGGAAGAGACCCAGTACTTC. V is TRBV12-5 and J is TRBJ2-5; TRBD2 matches 8 bases. Losses at the gene ends were 1 base for V and 3 bases for J; bases not matched to a gene: 10. CDR1 and CDR2 (germline): LGHNT, FRNRAP. CDR3 size: 17 residues.

CDR3 in amino acids: CASSIGLAYEQYF. The CDR3 nucleotides are TGTGCCAGCAGTATCGGACTAGCCTACGAGCAGTACTTC. The chain carries TRBV6-1 and TRBJ2-7, with TRBD2 identical over 7 bases. V shed 5 bases and J 2 bases; nucleotides not matched to a gene: 3. CDR3 length equals 13 residues. In germline, CDR1 is MNHNS, CDR2 SASEGT.

This clone was recorded once. The chain recombines TRBV4-1 with TRBJ2-1, with 11 nucleotides matching TRBD2. Germline loops: CDR1 MGHRA, CDR2 YSYEKL. With 6 bases clipped from V and 8 bases from J, the junction kept 6 bases outside the gene matches. The CDR3 totals 14 residues. The CDR3 reads CASSLAGGPHEQFF. DNA of the CDR3: TGCGCCAGCAGTTTAGCGGGGGGGCCCCATGAGCAGTTCTTC.

This chain links TRBV4-1 with TRBJ2-7, with 9 bases that match TRBD2. The CDR3 is 14 amino acids. With 4 bases clipped from V and 5 bases from J, the junction kept 6 bases outside the gene matches. Germline lookup yields CDR1 MGHRA and CDR2 YSYEKL. The CDR3 here is CASSPRGGVNEQYF. The CDR3 DNA reads TGCGCCAGCAGCCCGCGGGGGGGCGTCAACGAGCAGTACTTC.

This clone has only one observation. V and J are TRBV4-2 and TRBJ2-3; TRBD2 aligns across 10 bases. Germline CDR1 LGHNA, CDR2 YNFKEQ. The CDR3 has 18 residues. V lost 0 bases, J lost 2 bases, and 8 bases stayed unmatched. CDR3 amino acids: CASSQEIAGGLFTDTQYF. CDR3 bases: TGTGCCAGCAGCCAAGAAATAGCGGGGGGATTATTCACAGATACGCAGTATTTT.

The gene calls are TRBV5-4 and TRBJ2-7, with D possibly being TRBD2 (6 bases). Germline lookup yields CDR1 SGHNT and CDR2 YYREEE (reference sequence). Trimming stripped 2 bases from V and 5 bases from J, with 11 bases between. This CDR3 region has 13 residues. The CDR3 spells CASSFWGVDEQYF. Here the CDR3 DNA reads TGTGCCAGCAGCTTTTGGGGGGTAGACGAGCAGTACTTC.

The chain couples TRBV12-5 to TRBJ1-1; the D gene is possibly TRBD1 (6 bases). From germline, CDR1 is LGHNT and CDR2 FRNRAP. The CDR3 loop spans 16 amino acids. Deletions cut 0 bases from V and 3 bases from J, with 14 bases between. The CDR3 is CASGLVLGRGHTEAFF. For the CDR3, the DNA is TGTGCTAGTGGTTTGGTATTGGGGCGGGGGCACACTGAAGCTTTCTTT.

The chain recombines TRBV7-2 with TRBJ2-3; TRBD2 matches 7 bases. Germline V lookup: CDR1 SGHTA, CDR2 FQGNSA. V was pared by 3 bases and J by 3 bases, with 3 bases of the junction left unmatched. The length of the CDR3 is 14 residues. The chain's CDR3 is CASSFGLVTDTQYF. CDR3 bases: TGTGCCAGCAGCTTCGGACTAGTTACAGATACGCAGTATTTT.

The chain is built from TRBV9 and TRBJ2-2; 11 bases fit TRBD1. Germline trimming cut 4 bases from V and 7 bases from J; bases unmatched to any gene: 6. The germline V gene has CDR1 SGDLS and CDR2 YYNGEE. This CDR3 region has 15 residues. CDR3 sequence reads: CASSPDRGLIGELFF. The CDR3 DNA reads TGTGCCAGCAGCCCGGACAGGGGGCTTATCGGGGAGCTGTTTTTT.

V gene TRBV5-1 combines with J gene TRBJ1-4; weak D call: TRBD1 (6 bases). The germline V and J ends were trimmed by 2 bases and 8 bases, with 22 bases remaining between them. CDR3 size: 17 residues. The germline CDR1 and CDR2 sequences are SGHRS and YFSETQ. CDR3 protein: CASSFGLGSGAREKLFF. CDR3 bases: TGCGCCAGCAGCTTCGGTCTTGGGTCAGGGGCTAGAGAAAAACTGTTTTTT.

This chain connects TRBV29-1 to TRBJ2-2; tentative D call: TRBD2 (6 bases). Between the trimmed V and J ends, which lost 3 bases and 5 bases, there was a span of 13 bases. This CDR3 comprises 14 residues. CDR1 is SQVTM, CDR2 ANQGSEA, per germline. In DNA, the CDR3 is TGCAGCGTTGACCGGGCCGGGGGTACCGGGGAGCTGTTTTTT. Amino acids: CSVDRAGGTGELFF.

The genes are TRBV2 and TRBJ2-2; D is unresolved. The CDR3 spans 15 residues. Per the germline V gene, CDR1 is SNHLY and CDR2 is FYNNEI. V was shortened by 6 bases and J by 0 bases, with 11 bases between the two germline ends. The CDR3 DNA sequence: TGTGCCAGCAGCGCGACACCACCGAACACCGGGGAGCTGTTTTTT. Translating gives CASSATPPNTGELFF.

The chain combines TRBV10-2 with TRBJ1-2; a possible D gene is TRBD1 (6 bases). V lost 3 bases and J lost 7, with 18 bases in between. The length of the CDR3 is 15 residues. Germline V gene lookup returns CDR1 WSHSY and CDR2 SAAADI. For the CDR3, the DNA is TGCGCCAGCAGTGAACAGGGAGCCGTTCAGAGTGGCTACACCTTC. It specifies CASSEQGAVQSGYTF.

This sequence joins TRBV6-1 and TRBJ1-5, with 9 bases that match TRBD1. CDR1 MNHNS and CDR2 SASEGT come from the germline V gene. The length of the CDR3 is 16 residues. J lost 5 bases, V lost 3 bases, and 8 bases had no gene match. The CDR3 DNA sequence: TGTGCCAGCAGTGATTCTCCGGGACAGGGACATCAGCCCCAGCATTTT. Its protein is CASSDSPGQGHQPQHF.

This chain links TRBV28 with TRBJ1-1; TRBD1 is a possible D gene (5 bases). This CDR3 contains 12 residues. Per the germline V gene, CDR1 is MDHEN and CDR2 is SYDVKM. Trimming took 4 bases from V and 3 from J, leaving 6 bases between them. CDR3 DNA sequence: TGTGCCAGCAGTTGGGGGGACACTGAAGCTTTCTTT. Its protein is CASSWGDTEAFF.

The table lists this clone with a few counts. The chain couples TRBV4-1 to TRBJ2-5, with D unclear. The J call is uncertain, as TRBJ2-7 better fits the DNA end. The CDR3 loop spans 12 amino acids. The germline V gene encodes CDR1 MGHRA and CDR2 YSYEKL. The CDR3 DNA follows: TGCGCCAGCAGCCTCTCAGGCTACGAGCAGTACTTC. The encoded protein is CASSLSGYEQYF.

This chain uses TRBV12-5 with TRBJ2-3, with 7 bases fitting TRBD1. Germline V gene data show CDR1 as LGHNT and CDR2 as FRNRAP. Unmatched junction bases numbered 7, after V lost 0 bases and J lost 4 bases. This CDR3 comprises 16 residues. DNA for the CDR3: TGTGCTAGTGGTTTGGTATCAGGGGGAACGGCAGATACGCAGTATTTT. It specifies CASGLVSGGTADTQYF.